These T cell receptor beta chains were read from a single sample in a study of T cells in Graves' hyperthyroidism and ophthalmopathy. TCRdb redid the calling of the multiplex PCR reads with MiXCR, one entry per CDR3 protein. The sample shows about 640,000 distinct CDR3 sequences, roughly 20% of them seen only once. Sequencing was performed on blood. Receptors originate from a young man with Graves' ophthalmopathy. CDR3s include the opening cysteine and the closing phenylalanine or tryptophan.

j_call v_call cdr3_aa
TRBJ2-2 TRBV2 CASSKKLEELFF
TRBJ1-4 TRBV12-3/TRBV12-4 CASSSGLKLFF
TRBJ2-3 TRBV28 CASRGTSGRFPDTQYF
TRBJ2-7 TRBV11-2 CASSMPPQGSVSYEQYF
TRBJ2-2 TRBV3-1 CASSHAGLLFF
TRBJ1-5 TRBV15 CATSRMGHDNQPQHF
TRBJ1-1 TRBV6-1 CASSWIGGRNDLNTEAFF
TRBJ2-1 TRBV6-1 CASRSQDTGVWEQFF
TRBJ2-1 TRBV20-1 CSIGLLAGGVEQFF
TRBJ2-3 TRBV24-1 CASSLVALPRPDTQYF
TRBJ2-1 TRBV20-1 CSAGTGTSGRGEQFF
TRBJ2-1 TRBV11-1 CASSLGRVYNGQFF
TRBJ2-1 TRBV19 CASSMGVGLNNEQFF
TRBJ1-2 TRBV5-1 CASSFGQGGNYGYTF
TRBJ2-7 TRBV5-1 CASSVAGGPEEQYF
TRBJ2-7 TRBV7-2 CASRYHRASGYEQYF
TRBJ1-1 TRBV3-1 CASSQGRETEAFF
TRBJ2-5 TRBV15 CATSRPLPEAQYF
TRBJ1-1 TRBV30 CAWSVHLGRTEAFF
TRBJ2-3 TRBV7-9 CASSLGGGSRTDTQYF
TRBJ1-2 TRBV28 CAISLPGANYGYTF
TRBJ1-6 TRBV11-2 CASRAAEGEGSPLHF
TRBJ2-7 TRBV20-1 CSARGQGELWYEQYF
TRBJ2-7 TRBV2 CASSDRQGRDEQYF
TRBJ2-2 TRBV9 CASSPRDPSGRAKGDTGELFF
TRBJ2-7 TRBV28 CASNPGQGMQEQYF
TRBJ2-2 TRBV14 CASSRDRLTGELFF
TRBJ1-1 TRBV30 CAWTLGLQTAPNTEAFF
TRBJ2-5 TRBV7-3 CASSSPGGRGETQYF
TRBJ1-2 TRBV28 CASEGGEHGYTF
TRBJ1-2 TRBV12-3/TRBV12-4 CASRTKEGYTF
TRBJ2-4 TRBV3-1 CASSLGPPGGNIQYF
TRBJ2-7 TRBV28 CASSSLPGQGSEQYF
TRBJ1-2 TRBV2 CASSVRDMDGYTF
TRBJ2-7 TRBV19 CASSIVHTGTSSYEQYF
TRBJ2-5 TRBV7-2 CASSLSRQGARETQYF
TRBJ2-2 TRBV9 CASSVGWQGRYTGELFF
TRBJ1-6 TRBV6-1 CASSYRKLGQTSYNSPLHF
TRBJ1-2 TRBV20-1 CSARVTAGRIYGYTF
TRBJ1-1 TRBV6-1 CASSEASGWGEAFF
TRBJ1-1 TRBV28 CASSSSRGRFTEAFF
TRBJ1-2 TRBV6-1 CASRPRDRGSGYAF
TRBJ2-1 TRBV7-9 CASSPGEGAYYNEQFF
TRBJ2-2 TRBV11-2 CASSLVAGGNTGELFF
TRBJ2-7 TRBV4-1 CASRGLDSYEQYF
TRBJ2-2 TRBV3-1 CASSQSVGTGELFF
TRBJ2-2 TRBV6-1 CASSVGGLAGTGELFF
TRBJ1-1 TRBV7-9 CASLRGNTEAFF
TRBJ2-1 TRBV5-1 CASSGVKLAVSSNEQFF